A selection of T cell receptor beta chains follows, all from one sample in a study of neurological immune-mediated disorders. TCRdb re-analysed the 5' RACE reads in MiXCR, keeping a single row per CDR3 protein. The profile shows 87,000 or so distinct CDR3 sequences, 3.5% to 4% of them singletons. Material: PBMCs. These TCRs come from a woman aged 18-29 years with multiple sclerosis. CDR3s include the opening cysteine and the closing phenylalanine or tryptophan. Fields, in order: clone size, J gene, D gene, V gene, CDR3 protein, CDR3 DNA. The D gene is left open where the match is weak. Size tells how often a clone was seen (once, few, many) or the class of an expanded clone, and some rows leave it out.

size: many; J: TRBJ2-2; D: TRBD1; V: TRBV13; CDR3: CASSSSAGGLNTGELFF; DNA: TGTGCCAGCAGCTCTAGTGCAGGGGGATTGAACACCGGGGAGCTGTTTTTT
size: few; J: TRBJ2-7; D: TRBD2; V: TRBV5-1; CDR3: CASSWASGGAEQYF; DNA: TGCGCCAGCAGCTGGGCTAGCGGGGGAGCCGAGCAGTACTTC
size: many; J: TRBJ2-1; D: TRBD2; V: TRBV20-1; CDR3: CSARGTGTSGIIEQFF; DNA: TGCAGTGCTAGAGGCACCGGGACTAGCGGGATCATTGAGCAGTTCTTC
size: many; J: TRBJ1-1; D: NA; V: TRBV7-2; CDR3: CASRLARRRAFF; DNA: TGTGCCAGCAGACTGGCCCGGAGGAGGGCTTTCTTT
size: many; J: TRBJ2-2; D: NA; V: TRBV13; CDR3: CASRRGDRGPAFNTGELFF; DNA: TGTGCCAGCAGGAGGGGCGACCGAGGGCCCGCTTTCAACACCGGGGAGCTGTTTTTT
size: many; J: TRBJ1-5; D: NA; V: TRBV6-6; CDR3: CASSSAGQPQHF; DNA: TGTGCCAGCAGCTCAGCGGGTCAGCCCCAGCATTTT
size: many; J: TRBJ2-7; D: NA; V: TRBV5-6; CDR3: CASSPGTLYEQYF; DNA: TGTGCCAGCAGCCCCGGGACACTATACGAGCAGTACTTC
size: many; J: TRBJ1-1; D: NA; V: TRBV6-1; CDR3: CASIILTEAFF; DNA: TGTGCCAGCATCATTCTGACTGAAGCTTTCTTT
size: many; J: TRBJ2-1; D: TRBD2; V: TRBV20-1; CDR3: CSASEASGLSSYNEQFF; DNA: TGCAGTGCTAGTGAGGCTAGCGGGCTTAGCTCCTACAATGAGCAGTTCTTC
size: many; J: TRBJ1-2; D: NA; V: TRBV7-2; CDR3: CASSYDSYGYTF; DNA: TGTGCCAGCAGCTATGACAGCTATGGCTACACCTTC
size: many; J: TRBJ2-2; D: NA; V: TRBV5-8; CDR3: CASETGVTGELFF; DNA: TGTGCCAGCGAAACGGGGGTCACCGGGGAGCTGTTTTTT
size: many; J: TRBJ2-3; D: NA; V: TRBV12-5; CDR3: CASLPPMGDTQYF; DNA: TGTGCTAGCCTCCCTCCGATGGGAGATACGCAGTATTTT
size: many; J: TRBJ2-1; D: NA; V: TRBV6-5; CDR3: CASSSLRRARDNEQFF; DNA: TGTGCCAGCAGTTCCCTCCGCCGGGCCAGAGACAATGAGCAGTTCTTC
size: many; J: TRBJ2-1; D: NA; V: TRBV7-2; CDR3: CASSLSDSSYNEQFF; DNA: TGTGCCAGCAGCTTATCCGATAGCTCCTACAATGAGCAGTTCTTC
size: few; J: TRBJ2-3; D: TRBD2; V: TRBV3-1; CDR3: CASSPWTSGGQGDTQYF; DNA: TGTGCCAGCAGCCCGTGGACTAGCGGGGGGCAGGGAGATACGCAGTATTTT
size: many; J: TRBJ1-5; D: TRBD1; V: TRBV15; CDR3: CATSQGAGNQPQHF; DNA: TGTGCCACCAGCCAGGGGGCAGGGAATCAGCCCCAGCATTTT
size: many; J: TRBJ1-1; D: NA; V: TRBV29-1; CDR3: CSVDAGLNTEAFF; DNA: TGCAGCGTTGACGCAGGGTTGAACACTGAAGCTTTCTTT
size: many; J: TRBJ2-2; D: TRBD2; V: TRBV20-1; CDR3: CSARASGRGTGELFF; DNA: TGCAGTGCTAGAGCCAGCGGGAGGGGTACCGGGGAGCTGTTTTTT
size: many; J: TRBJ2-2; D: NA; V: TRBV29-1; CDR3: CSVVWNTGELFF; DNA: TGCAGCGTTGTGTGGAACACCGGGGAGCTGTTTTTT
size: NA; J: TRBJ1-4; D: NA; V: TRBV18; CDR3: CASSPLTATNEKLFF; DNA: TGTGCCAGCTCACCACTCACAGCAACTAATGAAAAACTGTTTTTT
size: many; J: TRBJ1-1; D: NA; V: TRBV6-1; CDR3: CASSELERTEAFF; DNA: TGTGCCAGCAGTGAGCTAGAGAGGACTGAAGCTTTCTTT
size: NA; J: TRBJ1-2; D: NA; V: TRBV5-1; CDR3: CASSLSPGSYGYTF; DNA: TGCGCCAGCAGCTTGTCCCCGGGGTCCTATGGCTACACCTTC
size: many; J: TRBJ2-1; D: TRBD2; V: TRBV20-1; CDR3: CSARVGLAVYNEQFF; DNA: TGCAGTGCTAGAGTAGGGCTAGCGGTCTACAATGAGCAGTTCTTC
size: many; J: TRBJ1-1; D: NA; V: TRBV5-1; CDR3: CASSSGLSILGTEAFF; DNA: TGCGCCAGCAGCTCGGGACTGTCTATATTGGGCACTGAAGCTTTCTTT
size: many; J: TRBJ2-1; D: NA; V: TRBV12-3/TRBV12-4; CDR3: CASNFRVAGPYNEQFF; DNA: TGTGCCAGCAACTTTCGGGTAGCTGGACCCTACAATGAGCAGTTCTTC
size: many; J: TRBJ1-1; D: NA; V: TRBV20-1; CDR3: CSARDRGGEAFF; DNA: TGCAGTGCTAGAGATCGGGGGGGTGAAGCTTTCTTT
size: few; J: TRBJ2-5; D: NA; V: TRBV12-3/TRBV12-4; CDR3: CSSSLWGSSPAQETQYF; DNA: TGTTCCAGCAGTTTATGGGGTAGCTCCCCGGCCCAAGAGACCCAGTACTTC
size: NA; J: TRBJ2-7; D: NA; V: TRBV20-1; CDR3: CSAVDLVSEQYF; DNA: TGCAGTGCGGTCGACTTGGTGAGCGAGCAGTACTTC
size: many; J: TRBJ2-7; D: NA; V: TRBV28; CDR3: CASSAPGTPSYEQYF; DNA: TGTGCCAGCAGTGCCCCCGGGACACCCTCCTACGAGCAGTACTTC
size: many; J: TRBJ1-6; D: TRBD1; V: TRBV6-5; CDR3: CASRVGQGGSPLHF; DNA: TGTGCCAGCAGGGTCGGACAGGGAGGTTCACCCCTCCACTTT
size: many; J: TRBJ2-7; D: TRBD2; V: TRBV6-5; CDR3: CASQRAGVYEQYF; DNA: TGTGCCAGTCAGCGAGCGGGGGTCTACGAGCAGTACTTC